This TCR beta chain was sequenced in a study of blood T cell repertoires in COVID-19. As for the study in general: The analysed material was cDNA or gDNA that came from T cells, B-cell-depleted T cells, or PBMCs.

Original data processing: Estimation of nucleated cell counts was performed using reference gene primer amplification. TCRdb's copy holds only in-frame clones and misses some; the assay was immunoSEQ multiplex PCR. That table furnishes V, J and clone size, whereas the DNA furnished D and trimming. Among about 92,000 clones listed, around 88% were seen once. Material: peripheral blood. The TCR originated in a woman aged 55-69 years with COVID-19, enrolled during active disease.

CDR3: CASRGPRGTEAFF. The CDR3 coding sequence is TGCGCCAGCAGAGGGCCGCGGGGCACTGAAGCTTTCTTT. This chain connects TRBV10-2 to TRBJ1-1, with D unresolved. V dropped 6 bases and J dropped 4 bases, with 12 bases sitting between them. Germline assignment: CDR1 WSHSY and CDR2 SAAADI. This CDR3 has 13 amino acids.